A selection of T cell receptor beta chains follows, all from one sample in a study of T cell responses to AZD1222 COVID-19 vaccine. Assay: immunoSEQ multiplex PCR; the TCRdb copy retains only in-frame clones and omits some. The table lists around 140,000 clones, approximately 90% of them singletons. The material sequenced was peripheral blood, taken on day 0 of AZD1222 vaccination. These receptors originate from an adult in good health. CDR3s include the opening cysteine and the closing phenylalanine or tryptophan. A D gene is named only where the DNA matches it firmly. Some rows mark clone size as missing; the rest say once, few, many or name a class of expanded clone.

j_gene: TRBJ2-2; d_gene: -; v_gene: TRBV27; abundance: -; CDR3nt: TGTGCCAGCAGTTTACTTAGGGGACCGCAGAACACCGGGGAGCTGTTTTTT; CDR3aa: CASSLLRGPQNTGELFF
j_gene: TRBJ2-7; d_gene: -; v_gene: TRBV28; abundance: -; CDR3nt: TGTGCCAGCAGTGGACAGTCCTACGAGCAGTACTTC; CDR3aa: CASSGQSYEQYF
j_gene: TRBJ2-1; d_gene: -; v_gene: TRBV9; abundance: -; CDR3nt: TGTGCCAGCAGCGTAGGGGTAGCGGTCTCCTACAATGAGCAGTTCTTC; CDR3aa: CASSVGVAVSYNEQFF
j_gene: TRBJ1-5; d_gene: TRBD1; v_gene: TRBV19; abundance: -; CDR3nt: TGTGCCAGTAGTAGGACAGGGGGATTTGAGCCCCAGCATTTT; CDR3aa: CASSRTGGFEPQHF
j_gene: TRBJ2-3; d_gene: -; v_gene: TRBV3-1/TRBV3-2; abundance: -; CDR3nt: TGTGCCAGCAGCCAAGGGCAGGACACAGATACGCAGTATTTT; CDR3aa: CASSQGQDTDTQYF
j_gene: TRBJ1-1; d_gene: -; v_gene: TRBV7-2; abundance: -; CDR3nt: TGTGCCAGCAGCCAAAAGGGGAGGAACACTGAAGCTTTCTTT; CDR3aa: CASSQKGRNTEAFF
j_gene: TRBJ2-7; d_gene: -; v_gene: TRBV21-1; abundance: -; CDR3nt: TGTGCCAGCAGCAAAACCTACAGGGGTTGGGTCCACGAGCAGTACTTC; CDR3aa: CASSKTYRGWVHEQYF
j_gene: TRBJ2-1; d_gene: -; v_gene: TRBV27; abundance: -; CDR3nt: TGTGCCAGCAGTTTTCAGGGGCCGACCTACAATGAGCAGTTCTTC; CDR3aa: CASSFQGPTYNEQFF
j_gene: TRBJ1-3; d_gene: TRBD1; v_gene: TRBV3-1/TRBV3-2; abundance: once; CDR3nt: TGTGCCAGCAGCCACTTGACAGGGGCTGGAAACACCATATATTTT; CDR3aa: CASSHLTGAGNTIYF
j_gene: TRBJ2-7; d_gene: -; v_gene: TRBV2; abundance: -; CDR3nt: TGTGCCAGCAGTGCAGGGGACCTTATCTACGAGCAGTACTTC; CDR3aa: CASSAGDLIYEQYF
j_gene: TRBJ1-5; d_gene: -; v_gene: TRBV5-1; abundance: -; CDR3nt: TGCGCCAGCAGCAAAGAATTAGGGGATCAGCCCCAGCATTTT; CDR3aa: CASSKELGDQPQHF
j_gene: TRBJ1-2; d_gene: -; v_gene: TRBV28; abundance: -; CDR3nt: TGTGCCAGCAGGACCGGGACTGGAGGCTACACCTTC; CDR3aa: CASRTGTGGYTF
j_gene: TRBJ1-1; d_gene: -; v_gene: TRBV5-1; abundance: -; CDR3nt: TGCGCCAGCAGCCCTGTGGGGGGGAACACTGAAGCTTTCTTT; CDR3aa: CASSPVGGNTEAFF
j_gene: TRBJ2-7; d_gene: -; v_gene: TRBV7-9; abundance: -; CDR3nt: TGTGCCAGCAGCTTCCAGCTCGAGCAGTACTTC; CDR3aa: CASSFQLEQYF
j_gene: TRBJ1-2; d_gene: TRBD1; v_gene: TRBV6-6; abundance: -; CDR3nt: TGTGCCAGCAGTCAGGGACAGTATGGCTACACCTTC; CDR3aa: CASSQGQYGYTF
j_gene: TRBJ2-7; d_gene: TRBD2; v_gene: TRBV19; abundance: -; CDR3nt: TGTGCCAGCCGCCCTAGCGGAGGTCCCTACGAGCAGTACTTC; CDR3aa: CASRPSGGPYEQYF
j_gene: TRBJ2-5; d_gene: -; v_gene: TRBV3-1/TRBV3-2; abundance: -; CDR3nt: TGTGCCACCGGGCAGAGGGGTCAAGGGACCCAGTACTTC; CDR3aa: CATGQRGQGTQYF
j_gene: TRBJ1-5; d_gene: -; v_gene: TRBV6-1; abundance: few; CDR3nt: TGTGCCAGCAGTGAAGCGCTGGGGTTTAGCAATCAGCCCCAGCATTTT; CDR3aa: CASSEALGFSNQPQHF
j_gene: TRBJ2-1; d_gene: TRBD2; v_gene: TRBV27; abundance: -; CDR3nt: TGTGCCAGCAGTCCGGGACTAGCGGACAATGAGCAGTTCTTC; CDR3aa: CASSPGLADNEQFF
j_gene: TRBJ1-2; d_gene: -; v_gene: TRBV19; abundance: few; CDR3nt: TGTGCCAGCAAGGGGGGGTACTATGGCTACACCTTC; CDR3aa: CASKGGYYGYTF
j_gene: TRBJ1-5; d_gene: TRBD1; v_gene: TRBV9; abundance: -; CDR3nt: TGTGCCAGCAGCGTAGGGACAGGGGGTTATCAGCCCCAGCATTTT; CDR3aa: CASSVGTGGYQPQHF
j_gene: TRBJ2-7; d_gene: TRBD1; v_gene: TRBV10-3; abundance: -; CDR3nt: TGTGCCATCAGTGGGGGAACCGGGACAGGCCGCTACGAGCAGTACTTC; CDR3aa: CAISGGTGTGRYEQYF
j_gene: TRBJ1-6; d_gene: -; v_gene: TRBV5-1; abundance: -; CDR3nt: TGCGCCAGCAGCTTGGAAGGGTCTTCACCCCTCCACTTT; CDR3aa: CASSLEGSSPLHF
j_gene: TRBJ2-7; d_gene: -; v_gene: TRBV27; abundance: -; CDR3nt: TGTGCCAGCAGTTTATTTGGGACCCAAATAGTCTTC; CDR3aa: CASSLFGTQIVF
j_gene: TRBJ2-2; d_gene: -; v_gene: TRBV11-3; abundance: once; CDR3nt: TGTGCCAGCAGCTACACGACCACCGGGGAGCTGTTTTTT; CDR3aa: CASSYTTTGELFF
j_gene: TRBJ1-6; d_gene: -; v_gene: TRBV27; abundance: -; CDR3nt: TGTGCCAGCAGTTTGACGCGCTATTCACCCCTCCACTTT; CDR3aa: CASSLTRYSPLHF
j_gene: TRBJ2-7; d_gene: TRBD2; v_gene: TRBV5-6; abundance: -; CDR3nt: TGTGCCAGCAGCTTGAGGTTAACTAGCGGGAGCTCCTACGAGCAGTACTTC; CDR3aa: CASSLRLTSGSSYEQYF
j_gene: TRBJ2-5; d_gene: -; v_gene: TRBV5-4; abundance: -; CDR3nt: TGTGCCAGCAGCCCCGGGATTGAGGGAGAGACCCAGTACTTC; CDR3aa: CASSPGIEGETQYF
j_gene: TRBJ2-7; d_gene: -; v_gene: TRBV6-6; abundance: -; CDR3nt: TGTGCCAGCGTCTCGGCCGAACCCTACGAGCAGTACTTC; CDR3aa: CASVSAEPYEQYF
j_gene: TRBJ1-3; d_gene: -; v_gene: TRBV4-3; abundance: -; CDR3nt: TGCGCCAGCAGCCAGGTTACAGCTGGAAACACCATATATTTT; CDR3aa: CASSQVTAGNTIYF
j_gene: TRBJ1-1; d_gene: -; v_gene: TRBV28; abundance: -; CDR3nt: TGTGCCAGCAGTTTAATGGGGTGGAACACTGAAGCTTTCTTT; CDR3aa: CASSLMGWNTEAFF
j_gene: TRBJ2-7; d_gene: -; v_gene: TRBV9; abundance: once; CDR3nt: TGTGCCAGCAGCGCCAAAGCACTTGCAAGCTCCTACGAGCAGTACTTC; CDR3aa: CASSAKALASSYEQYF
j_gene: TRBJ1-1; d_gene: -; v_gene: TRBV30; abundance: -; CDR3nt: TGTGCCTGGAGTGACGGGGGTGGTGTAGCTTTCTTT; CDR3aa: CAWSDGGGVAFF
j_gene: TRBJ2-1; d_gene: TRBD2; v_gene: TRBV19; abundance: -; CDR3nt: TGTGCCAGTAGTCCCGGACTAGCGGGAGATAGTTGGAATGAGCAGTTCTTC; CDR3aa: CASSPGLAGDSWNEQFF
j_gene: TRBJ2-1; d_gene: TRBD2; v_gene: TRBV11-2; abundance: -; CDR3nt: TGTGCCAGCAGCTTAGCGGGCGGGAGTGACAATGAGCAGTTCTTC; CDR3aa: CASSLAGGSDNEQFF
j_gene: TRBJ1-1; d_gene: -; v_gene: TRBV21-1; abundance: -; CDR3nt: TGTGCCAGCAGCAAACGAATGGCAGGGAGGAACACTGAAGCTTTCTTT; CDR3aa: CASSKRMAGRNTEAFF
j_gene: TRBJ2-7; d_gene: TRBD1; v_gene: TRBV5-1; abundance: -; CDR3nt: TGCGCCAGCAGCTTACCCGGGACAGGCGCCTACGAGCAGTACTTC; CDR3aa: CASSLPGTGAYEQYF
j_gene: TRBJ2-5; d_gene: -; v_gene: TRBV21-1; abundance: -; CDR3nt: TGTGCCAGCAGCAAAACCCTCGGGGGGGTTTTCGGCCCCCTTTCAGAGACCCAGTACTTC; CDR3aa: CASSKTLGGVFGPLSETQYF
j_gene: TRBJ1-1; d_gene: -; v_gene: TRBV27; abundance: -; CDR3nt: TGTGCCAGCAGTTTAGACTGGCACTTGAACACTGAAGCTTTCTTT; CDR3aa: CASSLDWHLNTEAFF
j_gene: TRBJ2-1; d_gene: TRBD2; v_gene: TRBV2; abundance: -; CDR3nt: TGTGCCAGCAGTCCTCCTAGCGGGAGGGCGAATGAGCAGTTCTTC; CDR3aa: CASSPPSGRANEQFF
j_gene: TRBJ2-2; d_gene: TRBD2; v_gene: TRBV7-6; abundance: -; CDR3nt: TGTGCCAGCAGCTTGACTAGCGGGGGGTACACCGGGGAGCTGTTTTTT; CDR3aa: CASSLTSGGYTGELFF
j_gene: TRBJ1-5; d_gene: -; v_gene: TRBV7-2; abundance: -; CDR3nt: TGTGCCAGCAGTGGGGGAACGGTTAATCAGCCCCAGCATTTT; CDR3aa: CASSGGTVNQPQHF
j_gene: TRBJ1-2; d_gene: TRBD1; v_gene: TRBV4-1; abundance: -; CDR3nt: TGCGCCAGCAGCCAACCACAGGGGGCTGGTGGCTACACCTTC; CDR3aa: CASSQPQGAGGYTF
j_gene: TRBJ1-2; d_gene: TRBD1; v_gene: TRBV5-1; abundance: -; CDR3nt: TGCGCCAGCAGCCAAAGTGGGACAGGGAGCCCGGACTATGGCTACACCTTC; CDR3aa: CASSQSGTGSPDYGYTF
j_gene: TRBJ2-7; d_gene: TRBD1; v_gene: TRBV12-5; abundance: -; CDR3nt: TGTGCTAGTGGTTTGCCCACAGGGGTCTACTCCTACGAGCAGTACTTC; CDR3aa: CASGLPTGVYSYEQYF
j_gene: TRBJ1-6; d_gene: -; v_gene: TRBV16; abundance: -; CDR3nt: TGTGCCAGCAGCCTTATCACGGCCAGTTTGAATTCACCCTTCCACTTT; CDR3aa: CASSLITASLNSPFHF
j_gene: TRBJ2-5; d_gene: -; v_gene: TRBV3-1/TRBV3-2; abundance: -; CDR3nt: TGTGCCAGCAGCCAAGTGCTCGCTGGGACCCAGTACTTC; CDR3aa: CASSQVLAGTQYF
j_gene: TRBJ2-1; d_gene: -; v_gene: TRBV5-6; abundance: -; CDR3nt: TGTGCCAGCAGACGTAAGATCTACAATGAGCAGTTCTTC; CDR3aa: CASRRKIYNEQFF
j_gene: TRBJ2-1; d_gene: TRBD2; v_gene: TRBV7-6; abundance: -; CDR3nt: TGTGCCAGCAGCTCACTAGCGCGGGATCATGAGCAGTTCTTC; CDR3aa: CASSSLARDHEQFF
j_gene: TRBJ2-5; d_gene: -; v_gene: TRBV12-2; abundance: once; CDR3nt: TGTGCAAGTCGCTTAGCGGGGATAGCGGGACAACGGGAGGAGACCCAGTACTTC; CDR3aa: CASRLAGIAGQREETQYF
j_gene: TRBJ2-7; d_gene: -; v_gene: TRBV6-2/TRBV6-3; abundance: -; CDR3nt: TGTGCCAGCAGTCCCTACCTAGGAGGCGAGCAGTACTTC; CDR3aa: CASSPYLGGEQYF
j_gene: TRBJ2-7; d_gene: -; v_gene: TRBV19; abundance: -; CDR3nt: TGTGCCACCTTTTCGACAGGCGGCTACGAGCAGTACTTC; CDR3aa: CATFSTGGYEQYF
j_gene: TRBJ2-7; d_gene: -; v_gene: TRBV14; abundance: -; CDR3nt: TGTGCCAGCAGCCAAGAGGGGGCCCGGATCGAGCAGTACTTC; CDR3aa: CASSQEGARIEQYF
j_gene: TRBJ1-3; d_gene: TRBD1; v_gene: TRBV7-6; abundance: -; CDR3nt: TGTGCCAGCAGCAAACGACCAGGGGGCGCTGGAAACACCATATATTTT; CDR3aa: CASSKRPGGAGNTIYF
j_gene: TRBJ2-1; d_gene: TRBD1; v_gene: TRBV2; abundance: -; CDR3nt: TGTGCCAGCAGGGTCGGACAGGCCTACAATGAGCAGTTCTTC; CDR3aa: CASRVGQAYNEQFF
j_gene: TRBJ2-3; d_gene: TRBD2; v_gene: TRBV6-4; abundance: -; CDR3nt: TGTGCCAGCAGTGAGCGGGAGGGCCCAGATACGCAGTATTTT; CDR3aa: CASSEREGPDTQYF
j_gene: TRBJ2-2; d_gene: -; v_gene: TRBV6-4; abundance: -; CDR3nt: TGTGCCAGCCGTGCACAGGGCACCTCCGGGGAGCTGTTTTTT; CDR3aa: CASRAQGTSGELFF
j_gene: TRBJ2-2; d_gene: TRBD1; v_gene: TRBV7-9; abundance: -; CDR3nt: TGTGCCATACGGGACAGCACCGGGGAGCTGTTTTTT; CDR3aa: CAIRDSTGELFF